This T cell receptor (beta chain) was sequenced in a study of cytomegalovirus exposure and HLA in healthy donors. Whole-study findings and limits: When a later analysis was performed, an Asian-associated ancestry cluster reportedly had fewer N-insertions than the roughly 700-donor mean. One cluster of highly shared sequence variants probably arose as a sequencing artifact. According to reports, the classifier identified cytomegalovirus status with high specificity and sensitivity.

At collection, donors were nominally healthy, but unrecorded immune exposures were probable. The PCR contained 60 Vbeta and 13 Jbeta primers. Some clones are missing from TCRdb's copy, which holds only in-frame ones; the method was immunoSEQ multiplex PCR. In the table there are 200,000 to 250,000 clones, 82% of which are singletons. J was trimmed by 2 bases and V by 5 bases; bases with no gene match: 2. There are 13 residues in the CDR3. Germline V gives CDR1 SGHVS, CDR2 FNYEAQ. For this clone: Antigen specificity is unknown.

The sequenced sample consisted of PBMCs. The receptor was isolated from a woman between 35 and 50 years old in good health and CMV-seropositive. The chain employs TRBV7-6 and TRBJ2-7; 8 nucleotides agree with TRBD2. The CDR3 DNA reads as TGTGCCAGCAGCCTTAGCGGGACCTACGAGCAGTACTTC. Protein product: CASSLSGTYEQYF.